The T cell receptor (beta chain) described here comes from a study of shared clonotypes between healthy human individuals. The germline V and J ends were trimmed by 5 bases and 7 bases, with 10 bases remaining between them. Germline values: CDR1 MNHNY, CDR2 SVGAGI (reference sequence). CDR3 size: 12 residues. Clones were read by immunoSEQ multiplex PCR, and TCRdb kept only the in-frame ones, dropping some. The table shows about 510,000 clones, with about 95% occurring only once. A CD45RA+ naive subset and a CD45RA-negative memory subset were split from CD4+ cells. Sequencing was carried out using naive CD4+ T cells sorted from blood. Sample subset: CD45RA+ positively selected. The chain links TRBV6-6 to TRBJ2-3; no clear D. This TCR was sampled from a woman aged 30 to 39 in good health. CDR3: CASSARGNTQYF. CDR3 nucleotides: TGTGCCAGCAGTGCACGTGGGAATACGCAGTATTTT.